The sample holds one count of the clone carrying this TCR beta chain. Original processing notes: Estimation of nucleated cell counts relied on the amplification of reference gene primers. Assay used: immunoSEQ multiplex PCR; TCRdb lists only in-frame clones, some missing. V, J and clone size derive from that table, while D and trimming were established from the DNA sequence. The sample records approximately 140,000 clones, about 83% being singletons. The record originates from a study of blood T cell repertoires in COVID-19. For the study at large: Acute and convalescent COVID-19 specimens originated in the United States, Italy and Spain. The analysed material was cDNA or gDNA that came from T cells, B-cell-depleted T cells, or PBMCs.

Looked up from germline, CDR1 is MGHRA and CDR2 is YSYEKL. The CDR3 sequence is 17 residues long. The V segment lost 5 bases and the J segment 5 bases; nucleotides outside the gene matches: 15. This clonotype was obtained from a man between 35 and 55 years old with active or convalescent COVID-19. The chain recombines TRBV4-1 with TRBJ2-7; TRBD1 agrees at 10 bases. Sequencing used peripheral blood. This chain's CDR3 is CASSTGFGTGDSNEQYF. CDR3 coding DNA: TGCGCCAGCAGCACCGGCTTCGGGACAGGGGATAGCAACGAGCAGTACTTC.